The T cell receptor (beta chain) described here comes from a study of blood T cell repertoires in COVID-19. For the study at large: Samples representing acute and convalescent COVID-19 were sourced from the United States, Italy and Spain.

CDR3 length equals 15 residues. After removal of 3 bases from V and 4 bases from J, the junction contained 6 bases not matched to a gene. Germline assignment: CDR1 SGHTA and CDR2 FQGNSA. In the authors' methods: Reference gene primer amplification in the assay estimated nucleated cell counts. Measured with immunoSEQ multiplex PCR; TCRdb has only the in-frame clones, and not every one. V and J calls and clone size are those listed in that table; D and trimming were worked out from the DNA. The table shows 200,000 or so clones, with 70% to 90% occurring only once. The source is a woman in her 40s who had recovered from COVID-19. The chain links TRBV7-2 to TRBJ2-5; TRBD2 matches at 9 bases. The source material was peripheral blood. CDR3: CASSLGSSGAETQYF. As DNA, the CDR3 is TGTGCCAGCAGCTTGGGGTCTAGCGGGGCAGAGACCCAGTACTTC.